This T cell receptor (beta chain) appears in the sequencing data of a study of CD8+CD57+ T cells in acquired aplastic anemia. Looking at the study overall: When averaged, DNA from sorted CD4+ and CD8+ cells came to 3.2 ug.

Whole-study results and caveats: The study identified under 30 CD8+ CDR3 sequences shared by patients and controls. CD8+ Simpson's diversity in patients was not significantly different from that in controls.

This clonotype was seen only a few times. Its antigen is as yet unknown. Genomic DNA constituted the template upon which TCR beta VDJ and CDR3 profiling was performed. TCRdb itself ran the reads through MiXCR, one entry per CDR3 protein. The sample lists about 220,000 distinct CDR3 sequences, about 44% occurring once. The authors sequenced patients whose flow cytometry had shown CD8+CD57+ cell expansion. Acquired aplastic anemia of severe grade affected all patients. V was clipped by 5 bases and J by 5 bases; unmatched bases: 4. The CDR3 is 15 amino acids. Germline CDR1 reads MNHEY; CDR2 reads SMNVEV (reference sequence).

Source material: sorted CD4+, CD8+, or CD8+CD57+ T cells (not recorded which) from PBMCs. The receptor was isolated from a human donor with aplastic anemia. The chain uses TRBV27 and TRBJ2-1, with TRBD2 matching over 12 bases. The CDR3 here is CASSIGLAGNNEQFF. Here the CDR3 DNA reads TGTGCCAGCAGTATTGGACTAGCGGGGAACAATGAGCAGTTCTTC.